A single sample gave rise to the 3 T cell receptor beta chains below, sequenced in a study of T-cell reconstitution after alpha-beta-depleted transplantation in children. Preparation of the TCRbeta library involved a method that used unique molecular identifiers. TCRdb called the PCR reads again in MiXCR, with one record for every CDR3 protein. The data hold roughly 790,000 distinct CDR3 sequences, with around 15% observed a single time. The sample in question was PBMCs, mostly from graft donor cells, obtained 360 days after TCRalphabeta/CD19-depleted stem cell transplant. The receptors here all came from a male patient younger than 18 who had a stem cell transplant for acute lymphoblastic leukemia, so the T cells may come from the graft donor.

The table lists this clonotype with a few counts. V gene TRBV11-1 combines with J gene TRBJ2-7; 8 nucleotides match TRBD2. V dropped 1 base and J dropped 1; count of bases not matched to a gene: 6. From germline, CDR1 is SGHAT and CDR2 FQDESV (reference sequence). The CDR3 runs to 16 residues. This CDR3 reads CASSLEAGLVSYEQYF. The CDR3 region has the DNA TGTGCCAGCAGCTTAGAGGCGGGACTAGTATCCTACGAGCAGTACTTC.

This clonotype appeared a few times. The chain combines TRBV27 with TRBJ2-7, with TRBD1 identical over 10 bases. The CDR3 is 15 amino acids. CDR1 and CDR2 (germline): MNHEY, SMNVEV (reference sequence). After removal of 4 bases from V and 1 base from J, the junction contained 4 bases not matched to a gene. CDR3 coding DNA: TGTGCCAGCAGTTCGGCGGGACAGGGGTCCTACGAGCAGTACTTC. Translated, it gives CASSSAGQGSYEQYF.

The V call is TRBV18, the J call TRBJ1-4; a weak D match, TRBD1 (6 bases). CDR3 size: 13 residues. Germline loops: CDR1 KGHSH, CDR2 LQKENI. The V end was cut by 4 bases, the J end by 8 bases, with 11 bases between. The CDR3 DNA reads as TGTGCCAGCTCACGGGGGCTTCGGGAAAAACTGTTTTTT. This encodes CASSRGLREKLFF.